This T cell receptor beta chain is from a study of beta chain features in type 1 diabetes. Study-level findings and limits: Equally in patients and controls, PCR might preferentially amplify shorter templates. A cDNA-based sequencing approach could over-represent cells with high TCR expression.

Of the isolated RNA, all was reverse transcribed, and so the sequenced material was expressed TCRB transcripts. Using immunoSEQ multiplex PCR, the repertoire was profiled, and TCRdb retains in-frame clones only, with some absent. The repertoire holds fewer than 150,000 clones, with 6.9% as singletons. V shed 0 bases and J shed 2 bases, with 8 bases lying between them. CDR1 and CDR2 from the germline V gene are SGHRS and YFSETQ. The CDR3 length is 15 residues. Comments on this clone: The antigen remains undetermined.

The sequenced material came from central memory CD4+ T cells from blood. This chain uses TRBV5-1 with TRBJ2-2, with D maybe TRBD1 (5 bases). The source is a woman aged 25 to 39 in good health. CDR3 nucleotide sequence: TGCGCCAGCAGCTTGGGACAGCAAAACACCGGGGAGCTGTTTTTT. This gives the protein CASSLGQQNTGELFF.